This entry features one TCR beta chain sequence. The data are from a study of T cell responses to AZD1222 COVID-19 vaccine. Trimming cost V 4 bases and J 0 bases; bases outside gene matches: 4. Germline lookup yields CDR1 SGHNT and CDR2 YYREEE (reference sequence). There are 14 residues in the CDR3. Profiled with immunoSEQ multiplex PCR; TCRdb holds only in-frame clones, not every one. Among about 110,000 clones listed, around 92% were seen once. This specimen was peripheral blood, taken 28 days after the second AZD1222 dose. The V call is TRBV5-4, the J call TRBJ2-7; 7 nucleotides agree with TRBD1. This sequence originates from an adult who received the AZD1222 COVID-19 vaccine. The CDR3: CASSPDRTSYEQYF. The CDR3 coding sequence is TGTGCCAGCAGCCCGGACAGGACCTCCTACGAGCAGTACTTC.